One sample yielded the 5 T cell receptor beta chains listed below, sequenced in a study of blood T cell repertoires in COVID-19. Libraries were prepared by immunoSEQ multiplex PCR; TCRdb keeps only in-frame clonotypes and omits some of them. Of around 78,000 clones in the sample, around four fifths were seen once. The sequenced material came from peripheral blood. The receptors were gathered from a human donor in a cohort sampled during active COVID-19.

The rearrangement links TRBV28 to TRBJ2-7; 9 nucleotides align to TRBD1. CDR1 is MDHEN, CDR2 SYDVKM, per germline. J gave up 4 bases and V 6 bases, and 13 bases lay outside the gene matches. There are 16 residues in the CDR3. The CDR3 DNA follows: TGTGCCAGCAGCACCCCGGGGCGGGACAGGGCGTACGAGCAGTACTTC. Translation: CASSTPGRDRAYEQYF.

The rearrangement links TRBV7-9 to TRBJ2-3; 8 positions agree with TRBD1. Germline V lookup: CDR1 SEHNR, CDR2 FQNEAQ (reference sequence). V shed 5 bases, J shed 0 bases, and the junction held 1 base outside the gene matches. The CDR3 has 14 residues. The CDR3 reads CASSHRGSTDTQYF. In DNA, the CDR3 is TGTGCCAGCAGCCACAGGGGGAGCACAGATACGCAGTATTTT.

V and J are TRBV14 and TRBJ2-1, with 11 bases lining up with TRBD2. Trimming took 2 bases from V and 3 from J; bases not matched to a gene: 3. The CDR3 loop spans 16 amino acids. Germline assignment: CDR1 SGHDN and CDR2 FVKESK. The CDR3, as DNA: TGTGCCAGCAGCCAACCTACTAGCGGGGGCTACAATGAGCAGTTCTTC. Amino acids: CASSQPTSGGYNEQFF. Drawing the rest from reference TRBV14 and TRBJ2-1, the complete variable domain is EAGVTQFPSHSVIEKGQTVTLRCDPISGHDNLYWYRRVMGKEIKFLLHFVKESKQDESGMPNNRFLAERTGGTYSTLKVQPAELEDSGVYFCASSQPTSGGYNEQFFGPGTRLTVL.

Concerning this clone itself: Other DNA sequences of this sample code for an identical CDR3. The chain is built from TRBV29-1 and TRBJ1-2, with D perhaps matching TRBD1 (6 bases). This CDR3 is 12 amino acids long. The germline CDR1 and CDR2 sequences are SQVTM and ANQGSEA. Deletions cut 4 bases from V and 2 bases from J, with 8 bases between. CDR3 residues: CSVGGQNYGYTF. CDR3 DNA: TGCAGCGTTGGGGGGCAGAACTATGGCTACACCTTC.

The DNA of the CDR3 is TGTGCCAGCAGCCCAGGACTAGCCGGGGAGCTGTTTTTT. The encoded protein is CASSPGLAGELFF. The chain is built from TRBV7-6 and TRBJ2-2; 7 nucleotides agree with TRBD2. Germline V lookup: CDR1 SGHVS, CDR2 FNYEAQ. The CDR3 covers 13 residues. The J segment lost 6 bases and the V segment lost 5 bases, leaving 3 bases of the junction unmatched.